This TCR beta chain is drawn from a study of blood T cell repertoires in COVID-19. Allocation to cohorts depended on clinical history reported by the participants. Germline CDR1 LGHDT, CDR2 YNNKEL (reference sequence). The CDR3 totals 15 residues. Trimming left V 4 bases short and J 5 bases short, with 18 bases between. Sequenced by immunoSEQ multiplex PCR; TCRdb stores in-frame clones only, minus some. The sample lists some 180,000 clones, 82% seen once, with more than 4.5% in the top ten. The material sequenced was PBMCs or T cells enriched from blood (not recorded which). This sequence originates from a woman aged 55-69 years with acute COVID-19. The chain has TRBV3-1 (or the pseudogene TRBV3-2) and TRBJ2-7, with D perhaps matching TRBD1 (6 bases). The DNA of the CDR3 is TGTGCCAGCAGCCCCCAAACAGGGACGGGCGACGAGCAGTACGTC. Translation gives CASSPQTGTGDEQYV.